The source of this T cell receptor (beta chain) is a study of T cells in Graves' hyperthyroidism and ophthalmopathy (dated by TCRdb to the late 2010s). Background on the whole study: Peripheral blood was sampled at the time of initial diagnosis, prior to any treatment. Thyroid tissue and blood T-cell repertoires from about 6 Graves' hyperthyroidism patients were also compared in the study. To identify TCR V-J signatures that set the groups apart, the researchers used a discovery cohort of 100 or so patients, made up of approximately 43 with Graves' ophthalmopathy and around 58 with stable Graves' hyperthyroidism. After blood sampling, hyperthyroidism patients were treated with methimazole at a starting dose of 30 mg daily, and ophthalmopathy patients were treated with high-dose intravenous methylprednisolone. The 100 discovery patients were randomly split 7:3 into training and test sets. The paper describes TCR Vbeta CDR3 sequencing of 130 to 150 peripheral blood samples, made up of about 40 ophthalmopathy patients, more than 70 hyperthyroidism patients and 17 progressor patients. Prospective prediction of ophthalmopathy was tested in an independent validation cohort of fewer than 20 hyperthyroidism patients and 15 to 17 patients who later progressed to ophthalmopathy. Study-level results and caveats: A model built on a 13 V-J signature distinguished ophthalmopathy from stable hyperthyroidism, reaching about 88% sensitivity and around 82% specificity in cross-validation and 80%/75% in testing. Most expanded thyroid clonotypes (frequency above 0.001) were also detected in blood, suggesting blood repertoires may reflect thyroid immune responses. In validation, the model predicted progression to ophthalmopathy with 55% to 71% sensitivity and roughly 75% specificity, a median of about six months before onset. No statistical method was used to set the sample size in advance, and investigators knew the group allocation.

Moderately to severely active disease, a Clinical Activity Score of at least 3, a NOSPECS grade of at least 4, and a duration under 3 months were present in ophthalmopathy patients. The study excluded patients with uncontrolled infections, other autoimmune diseases, pregnancy or lactation. Diagnoses relied on clinical symptoms, serum thyroxine and TRAb, thyroid ultrasound and orbital computed tomography. Ficoll-Paque density gradient centrifugation was used to isolate PBMCs from 8 to 10 ml of fresh peripheral blood. Total RNA was extracted with Trizol reagent, and quality was checked on an Agilent 2100 Bioanalyzer. V lost 4 bases and J lost 6 bases; the stretch between them is 16 bases long. The CDR3 sequence holds 15 residues, the cysteine and phenylalanine included. The retained sequence is limited to the CDR3, 45 bases, with the frame set at the first base. CDR1 and CDR2 are read off the germline V gene as SGHVS and FQNEAQ.

TCR beta CDR3 regions were amplified from RNA transcripts. The TCR CDR3 was subjected to a first round of RT-PCR using the HTBI primer set and the Qiagen OneStep RT-PCR kit. The libraries were constructed in a second round of multiplex PCR and then size-selected and purified. Paired-end sequencing of the libraries was performed with 100 bp reads on an Illumina HiSeq2000. The authors' pipeline ran thus. SOAPnuke was used to process the raw data, with reads discarded if the reads contained adapters or uncalled bases, had a mean Phred below 15, or lacked an exact constant-primer or identifier match. COPE v1.2.5 was used to merge high-quality paired reads, and clonotypes were defined as unique nucleotide sequences. MiTCR v1.1 was used to align the clonotypes against IMGT TRBV, TRBD and TRBJ reference segments. Only V-J combinations with frequency above 0.0001, covering about 99% of repertoires, were analysed. A TCS score was defined as the ratio of F50 (clonal expansion) to E x V (chaos), with BLOSUM62-based TCRdist applied between CDR3 peptides within each V-J. Welch's t-statistics and random forest reduced several hundred V-J features to 10 to 15, which were used in a naive Bayes classifier (R e1071). The raw public reads went through TCRdb reprocessing: fastp at Q25, MiXCR clone calling, in-frame beta chains kept. Entries are consolidated by CDR3 protein sequence, retaining the most common genes and DNA. The V and J calls shown here were made by TCRdb, not taken from the authors' results. This sample lists about 640,000 distinct CDR3 sequences; 20% were detected once. The ten most abundant clones make up approximately 30% of the sample.

As concerns this clonotype: The antigen this receptor binds is unknown. No base quality information exists; no much larger clone differs at one position.

The sequence joins TRBV7-8 to TRBJ1-5; no D gene can be assigned with confidence. Sequencing was carried out using blood. The receptor comes from a young man with Graves' ophthalmopathy. The CDR3 region has the sequence CASSYSRDLGQPQHF. The DNA sequence is as follows: TGTGCCAGCAGCTATTCGAGGGATTTGGGTCAGCCCCAGCATTTT.